Listed here are 13 T cell receptor beta chains from one sample, sequenced in a study of cytomegalovirus exposure and HLA in healthy donors. The primer mix had 60 Vbeta and 13 Jbeta primers. TCRdb keeps only in-frame clones here, not all; method: immunoSEQ multiplex PCR. Among roughly 100,000 clones listed, roughly 76% were seen once. Specimen: PBMCs. The receptors were gathered from a man aged 30 to 39 in good health and CMV-seropositive.

The V gene is TRBV7-2, the J gene TRBJ1-3; 8 nucleotides line up with TRBD1. The CDR3 spans 16 residues. The junction had 7 bases not matched to a gene; V was cut back by 6 bases and J by 0 bases. Germline V gene data show CDR1 as SGHTA and CDR2 as FQGNSA. The CDR3 reads CASSLSRGLSGNTIYF. The CDR3 DNA reads TGTGCCAGCAGTCTCTCCAGGGGGCTCTCTGGAAACACCATATATTTT.

V and J are TRBV2 and TRBJ1-6; D might be TRBD1 (5 bases). Per germline, CDR1 SNHLY and CDR2 FYNNEI. The CDR3 is 13 residues long. The germline V and J ends were trimmed by 4 bases and 7 bases, with 8 bases remaining between them. The DNA for the CDR3 is TGTGCCAGCAGTGGACAGTTCAATTCACCCCTCCACTTT. Its translation is CASSGQFNSPLHF.

The CDR3, as DNA: TGTGCCAGCAGGGGACAGGGCCAAGAGACCCAGTACTTC. Translation: CASRGQGQETQYF. The rearrangement uses TRBV27 and TRBJ2-5, with 9 positions matching TRBD1. The V segment lost 6 bases and the J segment 1 base; nucleotides outside the gene matches: 0. This CDR3 contains 13 residues. Germline V gives CDR1 MNHEY, CDR2 SMNVEV (reference sequence).

This sequence joins TRBV13 and TRBJ1-4, with 7 bases aligning to TRBD1. The junction had 6 bases not matched to a gene; V was cut back by 5 bases and J by 0 bases. Per germline, CDR1 PRHDT and CDR2 FYEKMQ (reference sequence). The CDR3 spans 16 residues. As DNA, the CDR3 is TGTGCCAGCAGCGCACGACAGGGCTCAACTAATGAAAAACTGTTTTTT. It is translated as CASSARQGSTNEKLFF.

In this sample, this clone turned up once. The V and J genes are TRBV9 and TRBJ1-2; 7 bases map to TRBD1. This CDR3 contains 15 residues. The trim removed 2 bases at V and 4 bases at J, leaving 8 bases unmatched. The germline CDR1 and CDR2 sequences are SGDLS and YYNGEE. The DNA for the CDR3 is TGTGCCAGCAGCGTCTCGGGACAGCCCTCCTATGGCTACACCTTC. This sequence encodes CASSVSGQPSYGYTF.

The V and J genes are TRBV14 and TRBJ1-1, with D maybe TRBD1 (5 bases). Germline lookup yields CDR1 SGHDN and CDR2 FVKESK. The CDR3 is 13 residues long. The ends were cut back, 4 bases at V and 0 bases at J, with 6 bases in the middle. CDR3 nucleotide sequence: TGTGCCAGCAGCCCGGGGGTGAACACTGAAGCTTTCTTT. It specifies CASSPGVNTEAFF.

The chain has TRBV2 and TRBJ2-1, with 8 bases identical to TRBD1. V gave up 6 bases and J gave up 5 bases; unmatched junction bases: 6. The CDR3 has 14 residues. In germline, CDR1 is SNHLY, CDR2 FYNNEI. The CDR3 here is CASREGQVNNEQFF. The CDR3 DNA is TGTGCCAGCAGAGAGGGACAGGTTAACAATGAGCAGTTCTTC.

This clone was detected once. The chain has TRBV5-1 and TRBJ1-1, with D possibly being TRBD1 (5 bases). This CDR3 contains 15 residues. Trimming left V 4 bases short and J 4 bases short, with 17 bases between. The germline V gene has CDR1 SGHRS and CDR2 YFSETQ. CDR3: CASSPEGGVSTEAFF. CDR3 coding DNA: TGCGCCAGCAGCCCCGAGGGAGGGGTGAGCACTGAAGCTTTCTTT.

The chain employs TRBV21-1 and TRBJ2-7; the D call of TRBD2 is as the table states it, not checked on the DNA. TRBV21-1 is marked as a pseudogene. The CDR3 is 12 amino acids. CDR3 coding DNA: TGTGCCAGCAGCAAAGGGGGGGGCGGGAGGTACTTC. Translation gives CASSKGGGGRYF.

The chain combines TRBV29-1 with TRBJ2-5, with TRBD2 as a possible D gene (7 bases). Per the germline V gene, CDR1 is SQVTM and CDR2 is ANQGSEA. Trimming left V 3 bases short and J 11 bases short, with 13 bases between. The CDR3 is made up of 11 amino acids. The CDR3: CSVDRGGEQYF. Here the CDR3 DNA reads TGCAGCGTTGACAGGGGAGGGGAGCAGTACTTC.

This sequence joins TRBV4-1 and TRBJ2-7; the D gene is possibly TRBD1 (5 bases). This CDR3 spans 12 amino acids. Germline CDR1 is MGHRA and CDR2 is YSYEKL. Trimming left V 4 bases short and J 4 bases short, with 8 bases between. The CDR3 DNA is TGCGCCAGCAGCCCTCAGGGTTACGAGCAGTACTTC. Translating it yields CASSPQGYEQYF.

This chain joins TRBV15 and TRBJ2-7; tentative D call: TRBD2 (6 bases). V lost 1 base to trimming and J lost 2 bases, with 9 bases between them. Germline values: CDR1 LNHNV, CDR2 YYDKDF (reference sequence). The CDR3 extends over 14 amino acids. The CDR3 DNA is TGTGCCACCAGCAGAGCCGGGGGTCCCTACGAGCAGTACTTC. Encoded protein: CATSRAGGPYEQYF. Drawing the rest from reference TRBV15 and TRBJ2-7, the complete variable domain is DAMVIQNPRYQVTQFGKPVTLSCSQTLNHNVMYWYQQKSSQAPKLLFHYYDKDFNNEADTPDNFQSRRPNTSFCFLDIRSPGLGDTAMYLCATSRAGGPYEQYFGPGTRLTVT.

The rearrangement uses TRBV7-3 and TRBJ1-5; perhaps TRBD1 as D (6 bases). The CDR3 runs 13 residues. CDR1 and CDR2 from the germline V gene are SGHTA and FQGTGA. Trimming shortened V by 4 bases and J by 7 bases, and 11 bases separated the two germline ends. CDR3 sequence: CASSWKGDQPQHF. CDR3 bases: TGTGCCAGCAGCTGGAAGGGGGACCAGCCCCAGCATTTT.